This TCR beta chain was identified during a study of shared clonotypes between healthy human individuals. The study's findings and limits: Depth of sequencing was expected to influence donor clonotype sharing.

Concerning this clone itself: The antigen is undetermined.

The CDR3 has 16 residues. Germline V gene sequence: CDR1 SGHNT, CDR2 YENEEA. The V segment lost 5 bases and the J segment 5 bases; nucleotides outside the gene matches: 7. Samples left unsorted employed around 92 million PBMCs for genomic DNA. The test was conducted at deep level. Roughly 30,000 T cell genomes, or around 300 ng DNA, went into unsorted PBMC replicate PCRs. Sequencing was performed with immunoSEQ multiplex PCR; in TCRdb, only in-frame clones are kept and a portion is missing. The sample records over 400,000 clones, about 84% being singletons. The material sequenced was PBMCs. This rearrangement joins TRBV11-3 to TRBJ2-7, with 15 bases lining up with TRBD2. This receptor was obtained from a woman aged 40 to 55 in good health. Some clones in this sample may be carry-over from other donors' samples. Written as DNA, the CDR3 is TGTGCCAGCAGCCTGGGACTAGCGGGAGGTGCGGACGAGCAGTACTTC. Encoded protein: CASSLGLAGGADEQYF.